The following is a T cell receptor beta chain sequence with its context. Its matching antigen is unknown. Only in-frame clones appear in the TCRdb table, and some are missing; sequencing was by immunoSEQ multiplex PCR. The repertoire holds 120,000 or so clones, with about nine tenths as singletons. The record originates from a study of cytomegalovirus exposure and HLA in healthy donors. Study at large: The 120 or so validation repertoires, a later analysis reported, used the same platform as the 550 to 800 first-cohort repertoires.

Study-wide findings and caveats: In vitro, three CMV-associated chains proved specific for CMV antigens. The study listed under 200 cytomegalovirus-associated TCR beta chains. Rare TCR sequences dominated, though some public TCRs recurred in many donors.

Germline V lookup: CDR1 SGHRS, CDR2 YFSETQ. The V and J ends lost 3 bases and 3 bases respectively, with 15 bases between them. CDR3 length equals 15 residues. The sample comprised PBMCs. The sequence was collected from a man aged 25 to 40 in good health and CMV-seronegative. The chain has TRBV5-1 and TRBJ2-5; D gene unclear. CDR3 residues: CASSSYAFAEETQYF. The CDR3, as DNA: TGCGCCAGCAGCTCCTACGCATTTGCGGAAGAGACCCAGTACTTC.